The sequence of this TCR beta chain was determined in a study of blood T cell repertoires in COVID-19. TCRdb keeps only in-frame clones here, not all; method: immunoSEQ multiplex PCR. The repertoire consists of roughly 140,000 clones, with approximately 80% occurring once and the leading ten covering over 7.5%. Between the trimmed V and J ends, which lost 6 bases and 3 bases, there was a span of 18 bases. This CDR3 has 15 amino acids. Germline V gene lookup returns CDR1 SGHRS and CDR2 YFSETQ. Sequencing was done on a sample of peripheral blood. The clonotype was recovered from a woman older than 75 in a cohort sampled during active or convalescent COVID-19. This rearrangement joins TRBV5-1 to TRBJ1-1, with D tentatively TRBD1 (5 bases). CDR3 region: CASTFRGSGDTEAFF. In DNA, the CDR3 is TGCGCCAGCACCTTTAGAGGCTCGGGGGACACTGAAGCTTTCTTT.